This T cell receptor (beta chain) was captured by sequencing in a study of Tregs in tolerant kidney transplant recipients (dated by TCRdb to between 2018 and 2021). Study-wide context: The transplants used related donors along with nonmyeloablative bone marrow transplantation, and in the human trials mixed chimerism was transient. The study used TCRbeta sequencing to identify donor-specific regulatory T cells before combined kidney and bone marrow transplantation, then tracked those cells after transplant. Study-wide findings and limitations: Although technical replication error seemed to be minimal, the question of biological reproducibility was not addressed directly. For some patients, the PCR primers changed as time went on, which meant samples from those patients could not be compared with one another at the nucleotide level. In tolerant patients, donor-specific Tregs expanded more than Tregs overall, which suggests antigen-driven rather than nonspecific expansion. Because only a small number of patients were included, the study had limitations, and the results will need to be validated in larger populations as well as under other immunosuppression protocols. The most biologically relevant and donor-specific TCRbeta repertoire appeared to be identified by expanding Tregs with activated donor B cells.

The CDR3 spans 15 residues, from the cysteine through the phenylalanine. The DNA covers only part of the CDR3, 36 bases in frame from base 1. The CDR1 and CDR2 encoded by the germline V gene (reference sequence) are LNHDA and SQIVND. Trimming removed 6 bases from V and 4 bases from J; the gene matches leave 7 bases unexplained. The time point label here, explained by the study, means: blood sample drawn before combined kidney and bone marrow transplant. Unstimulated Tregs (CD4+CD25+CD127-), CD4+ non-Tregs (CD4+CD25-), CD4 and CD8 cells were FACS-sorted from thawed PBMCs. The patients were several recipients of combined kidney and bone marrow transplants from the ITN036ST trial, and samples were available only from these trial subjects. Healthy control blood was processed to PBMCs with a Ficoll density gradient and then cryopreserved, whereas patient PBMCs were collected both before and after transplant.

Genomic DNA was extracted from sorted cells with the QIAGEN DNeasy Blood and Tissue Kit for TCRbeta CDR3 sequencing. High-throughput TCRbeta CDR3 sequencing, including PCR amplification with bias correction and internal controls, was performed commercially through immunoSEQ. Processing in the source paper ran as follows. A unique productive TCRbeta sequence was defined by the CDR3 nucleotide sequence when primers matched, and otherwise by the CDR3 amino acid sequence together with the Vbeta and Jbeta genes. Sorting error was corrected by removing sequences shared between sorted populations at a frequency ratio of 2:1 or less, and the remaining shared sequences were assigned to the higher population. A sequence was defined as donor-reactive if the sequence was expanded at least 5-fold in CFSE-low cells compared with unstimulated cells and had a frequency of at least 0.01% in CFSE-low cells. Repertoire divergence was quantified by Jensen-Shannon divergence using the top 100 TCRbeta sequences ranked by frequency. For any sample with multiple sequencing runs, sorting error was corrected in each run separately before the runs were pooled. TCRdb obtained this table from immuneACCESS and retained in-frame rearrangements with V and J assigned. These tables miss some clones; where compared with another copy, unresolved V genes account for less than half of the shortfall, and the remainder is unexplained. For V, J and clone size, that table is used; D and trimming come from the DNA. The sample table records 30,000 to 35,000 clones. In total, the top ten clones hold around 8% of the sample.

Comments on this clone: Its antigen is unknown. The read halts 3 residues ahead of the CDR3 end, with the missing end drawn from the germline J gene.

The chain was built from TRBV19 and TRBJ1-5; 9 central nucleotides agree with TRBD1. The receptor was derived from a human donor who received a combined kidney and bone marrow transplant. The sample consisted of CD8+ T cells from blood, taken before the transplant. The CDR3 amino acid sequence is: CASRDRGLGNQPQHF. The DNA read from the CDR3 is TGTGCCAGTAGGGACAGGGGCCTCGGAAATCAGCCC. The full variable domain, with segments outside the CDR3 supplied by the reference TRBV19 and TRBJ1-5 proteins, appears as DGGITQSPKYLFRKEGQNVTLSCEQNLNHDAMYWYRQDPGQGLRLIYYSQIVNDFQKGDIAEGYSVSREKKESFPLTVTSAQKNPTAFYLCASRDRGLGNQPQHFGDGTRLSIL.